The 21 T cell receptor beta chains in this list originate from one sample, sequenced in a study of Ad26.COV2.S vaccination and SARS-CoV-2 variants. The assay was immunoSEQ multiplex PCR, and TCRdb's table has in-frame clones only and misses some. This table has about 400,000 clones, about four fifths appearing once. Treatment indicated: over 15 received Ad26.COV2.S at low or high dose, single or two shots; 5 received placebo; per-sample allocation not given. On day 63 after the first injection, vaccine and placebo recipients gave samples. The sample was peripheral blood, taken in a trial of Ad26.COV2.S vaccine versus placebo. These receptors were collected from a person between 18 and 65 years old who received the Ad26.COV2.S COVID-19 vaccine or a placebo.

This clone showed up just a few times. A junction boundary mismatches the germline segment, possibly from a read error. V is TRBV7-3 and J is TRBJ2-3; D may be TRBD2 (6 bases). Germline-derived CDR1 and CDR2 are SGHTA and FQGTGA. The CDR3 totals 17 residues. CDR3: CASSLTLDGSNTDTQYF. CDR3 in DNA: TGTGCCAGCAGCCTAACCTTAGACGGGAGCAACACAGATACGCAGTATTTT.

The chain combines TRBV18 with TRBJ2-3; D possibly corresponds to TRBD1 (5 bases). CDR1 KGHSH and CDR2 LQKENI come from the germline V gene. V was trimmed by 6 bases and J by 5 bases, leaving 15 bases between them. The CDR3 sequence is 14 residues long. The CDR3 bases are TGTGCCAGCTCCCCAGGGATCCAGGAAGATACGCAGTATTTT. This translates into CASSPGIQEDTQYF.

This clone showed up just a few times. The chain has TRBV7-2 and TRBJ2-2, with D possibly matching TRBD1 (6 bases). Deletions cut 1 base from V and 6 bases from J, with 9 bases between. CDR1 and CDR2 (germline): SGHTA, FQGNSA. The CDR3 has 14 amino acids. CDR3 nucleotides: TGTGCCAGCAGCTTAGTGCCAGGGGCCGGGGAGCTGTTTTTT. Residues: CASSLVPGAGELFF.

The rearrangement links TRBV7-9 to TRBJ2-5, with D perhaps matching TRBD2 (6 bases). V dropped 5 bases and J dropped 5 bases, with 15 bases sitting between them. This CDR3 contains 14 residues. The germline gives CDR1 SEHNR, CDR2 FQNEAQ (reference sequence). The CDR3 DNA is TGTGCCAGCAGCCCCGGGGGTACCGCGGAGACCCAGTACTTC. Translation: CASSPGGTAETQYF.

The J gene is TRBJ2-2, the V gene TRBV6-5; D tentatively fits TRBD1 or TRBD2 (5 bases each). The CDR3 is 14 amino acids. V shed 8 bases and J shed 6 bases, with 16 bases lying between them. Germline CDR1 MNHEY, CDR2 SVGAGI. CDR3 residues: CASSRDGRAGELFF. DNA of the CDR3: TGTGCCAGCTCACGGGACGGCAGGGCCGGGGAGCTGTTTTTT.

The V gene is TRBV5-1, the J gene TRBJ2-3; D remains ambiguous. The ends were cut back, 5 bases at V and 2 bases at J, with 12 bases in the middle. There are 14 residues in the CDR3. Germline V gene lookup returns CDR1 SGHRS and CDR2 YFSETQ. CDR3 in amino acids: CASSVVLSTDTQYF. CDR3 DNA: TGCGCCAGCAGTGTCGTGCTGTCCACAGATACGCAGTATTTT.

This clone appeared a few times. The chain recombines TRBV5-6 with TRBJ1-1; the D is unclear. V was shortened by 4 bases and J by 7 bases, with 11 bases between the two germline ends. In germline, CDR1 is SGHDT, CDR2 YYEEEE. This CDR3 spans 12 amino acids. The DNA of the CDR3 is TGTGCCAGCAGCCCCCCGATAGGTGAAGCTTTCTTT. It yields the protein CASSPPIGEAFF. The variable domain in full, with the rest retrieved from reference TRBV5-6 and TRBJ1-1, is DAGVTQSPTHLIKTRGQQVTLRCSPKSGHDTVSWYQQALGQGPQFIFQYYEEEERQRGNFPDRFSGHQFPNYSSELNVNALLLGDSALYLCASSPPIGEAFFGQGTRLTVV.

The chain links TRBV21-1 to TRBJ2-3; TRBD1, the table's D call, lacks a check against the DNA. TRBV21-1 is assigned pseudogene status. The CDR3 runs to 14 residues. The CDR3 DNA sequence: TGTGCCACGGGACAGGGGGAGGGCACAGATACGCAGTATTTT. It translates to CATGQGEGTDTQYF.

V is TRBV4-2 and J is TRBJ2-1; D gene uncertain. From germline, CDR1 is LGHNA and CDR2 YNFKEQ. V shed 0 bases and J shed 1 base, with 10 bases lying between them. The length of the CDR3 is 16 residues. CDR3 DNA: TGTGCCAGCAGCCAAGAAGAACAACCTTCCTACAATGAGCAGTTCTTC. It translates to CASSQEEQPSYNEQFF.

This chain links TRBV6-5 with TRBJ2-3, with a possible D match to TRBD2 (6 bases). The V and J ends lost 2 bases and 5 bases respectively, with 11 bases between them. Germline V gene sequence: CDR1 MNHEY, CDR2 SVGAGI. The CDR3 runs to 14 residues. This chain's CDR3 is CASSYVGGEDTQYF. CDR3 bases: TGTGCCAGCAGTTACGTGGGGGGTGAAGATACGCAGTATTTT.

This rearrangement joins TRBV5-6 to TRBJ1-3; D perhaps matches TRBD1 (6 bases). CDR1 and CDR2 (germline): SGHDT, YYEEEE. Trimming shortened V by 2 bases and J by 4 bases, and 10 bases separated the two germline ends. The CDR3 consists of 14 residues. For the CDR3, the DNA is TGTGCCAGCAGCTTTTGGGGGACAGGAAACACCATATATTTT. Its protein product is CASSFWGTGNTIYF. Combining the CDR3 with reference TRBV5-6 and TRBJ1-3 gives the whole variable domain DAGVTQSPTHLIKTRGQQVTLRCSPKSGHDTVSWYQQALGQGPQFIFQYYEEEERQRGNFPDRFSGHQFPNYSSELNVNALLLGDSALYLCASSFWGTGNTIYFGEGSWLTVV.

Only one count was recorded for this clone. The CDR3 DNA is TGTGCCAGTACTAGCTTCGGGGGGGATCGCAATCAGCCCCAGCATTTT. As protein: CASTSFGGDRNQPQHF. V usage is TRBV19 and J usage is TRBJ1-5; D is possibly TRBD1 (5 bases). The CDR3 sequence is 16 residues long. The V end lost 7 bases, the J end lost 2 bases, and 18 bases lay between the germline ends. Germline CDR1 is LNHDA and CDR2 is SQIVND (reference sequence).

On this clone itself: The sample holds other DNA sequences that translate to the same CDR3. The V gene is TRBV6-5, the J gene TRBJ1-2, with D perhaps TRBD1 (6 bases). The germline V and J ends were trimmed by 4 bases and 4 bases, with 10 bases remaining between them. Germline V gene lookup returns CDR1 MNHEY and CDR2 SVGAGI. This CDR3 spans 13 amino acids. The CDR3 loop reads CASSSGQLYGYTF. As DNA, the CDR3 is TGTGCCAGCAGTTCCGGACAGCTCTATGGCTACACCTTC.

This sequence joins TRBV12-3 or TRBV12-4 and TRBJ1-2, with D unresolved. This CDR3 contains 13 residues. The V end was cut by 6 bases, the J end by 1 base, with 9 bases between. CDR3 sequence: CASSKDGNYGYTF. The CDR3 DNA is TGTGCCAGCAGCAAGGACGGTAACTATGGCTACACCTTC.

V and J are TRBV9 and TRBJ2-2, with TRBD1 identical over 8 bases. Germline CDR1 reads SGDLS; CDR2 reads YYNGEE. V lost 1 base and J lost 4; bases outside the gene matches: 0. The CDR3 consists of 14 residues. CDR3 coding DNA: TGTGCCAGCAGCGTAACAGGGGGCACCGGGGAGCTGTTTTTT. Translation: CASSVTGGTGELFF.

This sequence joins TRBV9 and TRBJ2-1, with D possibly matching TRBD2 (5 bases). Trimming pared 4 bases from V and 9 bases from J, leaving 14 bases between. Germline V CDR1 and CDR2: SGDLS, YYNGEE. The CDR3 length is 13 residues. The DNA for the CDR3 is TGTGCCAGCAGCCCCTTGGTAGCGTCTGAGCAGTTCTTC. Protein: CASSPLVASEQFF. Together with reference TRBV9 and TRBJ2-1, the CDR3 gives the full variable domain: DSGVTQTPKHLITATGQRVTLRCSPRSGDLSVYWYQQSLDQGLQFLIQYYNGEERAKGNILERFSAQQFPDLHSELNLSSLELGDSALYFCASSPLVASEQFFGPGTRLTVL.

CDR3 residues: CASSTPPATGLMNTEAFF. DNA for the CDR3: TGTGCCAGCAGTACCCCACCCGCGACAGGCCTAATGAACACTGAAGCTTTCTTT. This rearrangement joins TRBV2 to TRBJ1-1; a possible D gene is TRBD1 (6 bases). Germline CDR1 SNHLY, CDR2 FYNNEI. The ends were cut back, 5 bases at V and 0 bases at J, with 22 bases in the middle. The CDR3 is 18 amino acids.

This rearrangement joins TRBV7-6 to TRBJ2-3; D unclear. Germline lookup yields CDR1 SGHVS and CDR2 FNYEAQ. The CDR3 is made up of 13 amino acids. Trimming shortened V by 4 bases and J by 1 base, and 6 bases separated the two germline ends. This chain's CDR3 is CASSSRGTDTQYF. CDR3 DNA sequence: TGTGCCAGCAGCTCCCGGGGCACAGATACGCAGTATTTT. The full variable domain, in which reference TRBV7-6 and TRBJ2-3 provide the parts outside the CDR3, is GAGVSQSPRYKVTKRGQDVALRCDPISGHVSLYWYRQALGQGPEFLTYFNYEAQQDKSGLPNDRFSAERPEGSISTLTIQRTEQRDSAMYRCASSSRGTDTQYFGPGTRLTVL.

The chain recombines TRBV9 with TRBJ2-2; 8 nucleotides line up with TRBD2. CDR1 and CDR2 (germline): SGDLS, YYNGEE. The CDR3 spans 16 residues. V gave up 2 bases and J gave up 8 bases; unmatched junction bases: 11. CDR3 residues: CASSVGLGREGGELFF. CDR3 bases: TGTGCCAGCAGCGTTGGCCTTGGCCGGGAGGGAGGGGAGCTGTTTTTT.

This clone was counted between two and nine times. At the DNA level, this CDR3 is encoded by other sequences in the same sample as well. This chain connects TRBV27 to TRBJ1-2; D remains unclear. The V end was cut by 2 bases, the J end by 2 bases, with 6 bases between. The germline V gene encodes CDR1 MNHEY and CDR2 SMNVEV (reference sequence). The CDR3 loop spans 13 amino acids. Here the CDR3 DNA reads TGTGCCAGCAGTTTAACGGTAAACTATGGCTACACCTTC. It encodes CASSLTVNYGYTF.

This clone occurred a few times. This rearrangement joins TRBV2 to TRBJ2-7; D may be TRBD2 (7 bases). The germline CDR1 and CDR2 sequences are SNHLY and FYNNEI. The CDR3 extends over 13 amino acids. V lost 7 bases and J 8 bases, leaving 18 bases between the germline ends. The CDR3 DNA sequence: TGTGCCAGCAATAAGTGGGAGGGGGAACAGCAGTACTTC. It specifies CASNKWEGEQQYF.